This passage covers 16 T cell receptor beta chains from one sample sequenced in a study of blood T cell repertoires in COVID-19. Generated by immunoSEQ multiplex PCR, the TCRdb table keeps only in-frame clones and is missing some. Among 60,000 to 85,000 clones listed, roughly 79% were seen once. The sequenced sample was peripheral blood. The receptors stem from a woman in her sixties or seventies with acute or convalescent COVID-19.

CDR3 nucleotides: TGTGCCAGCAGTTCACGGGACTCTGGAAACACCATATATTTT. Its protein is CASSSRDSGNTIYF. The genes are TRBV6-5 and TRBJ1-3; D unresolved. CDR1 MNHEY and CDR2 SVGAGI come from the germline V gene. The CDR3 is 14 amino acids. V lost 4 bases and J 0 bases, leaving 7 bases between the germline ends.

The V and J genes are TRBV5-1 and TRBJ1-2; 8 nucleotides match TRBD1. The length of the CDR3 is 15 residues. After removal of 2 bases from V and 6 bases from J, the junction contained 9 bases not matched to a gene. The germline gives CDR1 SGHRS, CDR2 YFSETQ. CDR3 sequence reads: CASSFEVRTGNGYTF. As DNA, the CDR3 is TGCGCCAGCAGCTTCGAGGTGAGGACAGGGAATGGCTACACCTTC.

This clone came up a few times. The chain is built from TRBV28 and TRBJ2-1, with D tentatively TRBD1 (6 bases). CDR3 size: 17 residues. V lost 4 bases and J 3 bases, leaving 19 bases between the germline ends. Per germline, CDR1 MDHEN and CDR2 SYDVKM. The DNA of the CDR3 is TGTGCCAGCAGTTCATCAAACCTACAGGGTATCTACAATGAGCAGTTCTTC. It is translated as CASSSSNLQGIYNEQFF.

The CDR3 reads CASSSYPRQGLGGSSGNTIYF. As DNA, the CDR3 is TGTGCCAGCAGCTCCTATCCCCGACAGGGGTTGGGTGGAAGCTCTGGAAACACCATATATTTT. The chain recombines TRBV7-8 with TRBJ1-3, with 8 nucleotides matching TRBD1. The CDR3 has 21 residues. V trimming: 4 bases; J trimming: 0 bases; junction bases outside the gene matches: 20. Germline V gives CDR1 SGHVS, CDR2 FQNEAQ.

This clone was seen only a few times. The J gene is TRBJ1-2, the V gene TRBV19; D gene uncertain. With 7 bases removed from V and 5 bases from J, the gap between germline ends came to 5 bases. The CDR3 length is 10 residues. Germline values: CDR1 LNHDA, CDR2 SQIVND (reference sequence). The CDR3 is CASTKYGYTF. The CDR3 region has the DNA TGTGCCAGTACCAAATATGGCTACACCTTC. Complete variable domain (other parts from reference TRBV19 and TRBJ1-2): DGGITQSPKYLFRKEGQNVTLSCEQNLNHDAMYWYRQDPGQGLRLIYYSQIVNDFQKGDIAEGYSVSREKKESFPLTVTSAQKNPTAFYLCASTKYGYTFGSGTRLTVV.

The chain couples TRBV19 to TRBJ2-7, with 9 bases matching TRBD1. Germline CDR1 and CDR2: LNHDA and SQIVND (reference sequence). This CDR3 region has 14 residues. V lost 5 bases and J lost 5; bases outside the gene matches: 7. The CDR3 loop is CASSGQGTEDEQYF. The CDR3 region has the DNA TGTGCCAGTAGTGGACAGGGGACAGAAGACGAGCAGTACTTC. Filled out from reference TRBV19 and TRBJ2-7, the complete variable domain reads DGGITQSPKYLFRKEGQNVTLSCEQNLNHDAMYWYRQDPGQGLRLIYYSQIVNDFQKGDIAEGYSVSREKKESFPLTVTSAQKNPTAFYLCASSGQGTEDEQYFGPGTRLTVT.

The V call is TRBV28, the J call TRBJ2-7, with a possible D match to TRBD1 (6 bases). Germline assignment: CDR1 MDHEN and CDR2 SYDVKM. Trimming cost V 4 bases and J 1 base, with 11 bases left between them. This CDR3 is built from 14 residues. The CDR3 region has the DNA TGTGCCAGCAGTTCCGTCAGGGGTTCCTACGAGCAGTACTTC. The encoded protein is CASSSVRGSYEQYF.

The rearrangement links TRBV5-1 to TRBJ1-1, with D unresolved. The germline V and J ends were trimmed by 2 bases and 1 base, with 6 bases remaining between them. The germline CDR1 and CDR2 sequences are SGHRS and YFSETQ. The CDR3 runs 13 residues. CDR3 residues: CASSFGANTEAFF. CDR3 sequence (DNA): TGCGCCAGCAGCTTTGGAGCGAACACTGAAGCTTTCTTT.

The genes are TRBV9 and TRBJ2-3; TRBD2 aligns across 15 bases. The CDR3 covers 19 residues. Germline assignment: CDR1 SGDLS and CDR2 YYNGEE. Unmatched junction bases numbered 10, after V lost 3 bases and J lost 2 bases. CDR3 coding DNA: TGTGCCAGCAGCGCCCCCGGGACTAGCGGGGGGTATTTCACAGATACGCAGTATTTT. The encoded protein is CASSAPGTSGGYFTDTQYF.

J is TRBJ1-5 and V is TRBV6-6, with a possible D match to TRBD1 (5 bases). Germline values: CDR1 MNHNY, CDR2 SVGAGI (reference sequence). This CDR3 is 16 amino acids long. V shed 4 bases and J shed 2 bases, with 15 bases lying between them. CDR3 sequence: CASSSKPKGGNQPQHF. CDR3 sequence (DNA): TGTGCCAGCAGTTCGAAACCAAAAGGGGGCAATCAGCCCCAGCATTTT.

CDR3 loop: CASSFGESNQPQHF. Here the CDR3 DNA reads TGCGCCAGCAGCTTTGGGGAGAGCAATCAGCCCCAGCATTTT. The chain links TRBV5-1 to TRBJ1-5, with unresolved D. The CDR3 sequence is 14 residues long. V lost 2 bases and J 1 base, leaving 7 bases between the germline ends. Germline V gene data show CDR1 as SGHRS and CDR2 as YFSETQ.

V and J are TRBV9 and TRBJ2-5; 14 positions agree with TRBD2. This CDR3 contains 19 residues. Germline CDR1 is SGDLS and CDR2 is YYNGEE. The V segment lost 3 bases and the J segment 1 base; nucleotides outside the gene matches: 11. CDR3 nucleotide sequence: TGTGCCAGCAGCGGAAGAAGTGGACTAGCGGGGGGCCCCCAAGAGACCCAGTACTTC. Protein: CASSGRSGLAGGPQETQYF.

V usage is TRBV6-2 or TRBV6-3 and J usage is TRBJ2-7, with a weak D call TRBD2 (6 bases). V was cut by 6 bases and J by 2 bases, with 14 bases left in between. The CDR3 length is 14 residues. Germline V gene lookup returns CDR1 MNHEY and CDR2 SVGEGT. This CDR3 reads CASSVRDSPYEQYF. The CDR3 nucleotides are TGTGCCAGCAGCGTTCGGGACTCCCCCTACGAGCAGTACTTC.

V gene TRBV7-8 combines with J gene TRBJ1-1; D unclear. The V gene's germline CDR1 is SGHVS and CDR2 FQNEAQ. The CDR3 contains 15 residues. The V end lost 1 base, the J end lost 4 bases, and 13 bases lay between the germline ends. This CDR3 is CASSLGERGGTEAFF. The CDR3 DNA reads TGTGCCAGCAGCTTAGGAGAACGGGGAGGCACTGAAGCTTTCTTT.

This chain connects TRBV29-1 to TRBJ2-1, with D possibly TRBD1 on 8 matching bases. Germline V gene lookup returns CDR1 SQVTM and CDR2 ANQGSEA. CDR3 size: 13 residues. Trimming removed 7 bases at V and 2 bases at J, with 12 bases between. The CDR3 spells CSGQGTTYNEQFF. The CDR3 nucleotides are TGCAGCGGACAGGGGACTACCTACAATGAGCAGTTCTTC.

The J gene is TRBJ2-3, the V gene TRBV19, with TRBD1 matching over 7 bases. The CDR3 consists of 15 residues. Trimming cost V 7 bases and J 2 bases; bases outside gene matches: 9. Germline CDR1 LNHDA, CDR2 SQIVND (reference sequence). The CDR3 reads CASTSTGAFTDTQYF. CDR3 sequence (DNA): TGTGCCAGTACGTCCACAGGGGCTTTCACAGATACGCAGTATTTT.